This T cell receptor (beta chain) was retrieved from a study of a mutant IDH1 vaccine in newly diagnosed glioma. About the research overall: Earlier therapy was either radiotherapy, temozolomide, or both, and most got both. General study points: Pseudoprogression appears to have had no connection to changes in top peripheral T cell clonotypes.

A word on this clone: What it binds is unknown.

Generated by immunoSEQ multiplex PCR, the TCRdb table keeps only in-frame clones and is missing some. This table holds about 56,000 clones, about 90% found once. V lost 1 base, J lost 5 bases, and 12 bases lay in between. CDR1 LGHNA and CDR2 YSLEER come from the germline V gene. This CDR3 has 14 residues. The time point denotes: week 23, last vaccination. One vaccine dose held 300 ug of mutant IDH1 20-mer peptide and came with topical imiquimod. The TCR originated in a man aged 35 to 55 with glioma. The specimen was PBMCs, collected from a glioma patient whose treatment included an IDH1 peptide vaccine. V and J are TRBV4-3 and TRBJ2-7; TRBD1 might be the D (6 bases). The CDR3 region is CASSQGQGIDEQYF. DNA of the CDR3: TGCGCCAGCAGCCAAGGCCAGGGGATAGACGAGCAGTACTTC.